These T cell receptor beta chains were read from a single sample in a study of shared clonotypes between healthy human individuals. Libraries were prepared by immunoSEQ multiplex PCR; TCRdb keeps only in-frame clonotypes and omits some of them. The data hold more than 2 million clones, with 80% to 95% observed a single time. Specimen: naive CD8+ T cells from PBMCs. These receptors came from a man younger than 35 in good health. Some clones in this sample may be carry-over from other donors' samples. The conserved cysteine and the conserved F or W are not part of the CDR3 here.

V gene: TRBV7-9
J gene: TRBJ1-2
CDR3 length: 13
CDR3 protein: ASSLDAGGMGGYT

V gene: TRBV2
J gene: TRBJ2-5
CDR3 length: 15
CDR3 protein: ASSARLAGGGKETQY

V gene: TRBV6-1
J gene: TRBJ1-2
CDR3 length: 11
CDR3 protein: ASSKQGYDGYT

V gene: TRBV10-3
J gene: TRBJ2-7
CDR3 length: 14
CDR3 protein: AISESTRQGTYEQY

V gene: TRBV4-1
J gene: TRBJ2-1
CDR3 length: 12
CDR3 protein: ASRRREAYNEQF

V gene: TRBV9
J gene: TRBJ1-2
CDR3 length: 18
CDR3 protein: ASSVDAGTGWVGSGYGYT

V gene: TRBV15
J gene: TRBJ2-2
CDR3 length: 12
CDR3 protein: ATRTREGAGELF

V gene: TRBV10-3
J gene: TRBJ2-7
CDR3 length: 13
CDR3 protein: ATLTSDTSSYEQY

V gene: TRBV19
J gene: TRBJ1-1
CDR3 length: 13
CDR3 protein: ASRNVRGLDTEAF

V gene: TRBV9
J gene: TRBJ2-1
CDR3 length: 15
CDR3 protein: ASSVPSRGAGGNEQF

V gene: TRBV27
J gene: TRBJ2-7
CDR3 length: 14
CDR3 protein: ASSLASDVSSYEQY

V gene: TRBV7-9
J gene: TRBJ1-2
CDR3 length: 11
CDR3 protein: ASSSPDSYGYT

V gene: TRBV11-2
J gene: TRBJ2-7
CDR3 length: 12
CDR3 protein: ASSSRGGPYEQY

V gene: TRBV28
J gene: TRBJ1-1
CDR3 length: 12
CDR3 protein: ASKWGATQDPDF

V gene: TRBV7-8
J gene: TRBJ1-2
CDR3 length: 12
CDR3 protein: ASSFGTGNYGYT

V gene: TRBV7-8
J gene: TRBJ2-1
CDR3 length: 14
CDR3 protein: ASSLEQGVFYNEQF